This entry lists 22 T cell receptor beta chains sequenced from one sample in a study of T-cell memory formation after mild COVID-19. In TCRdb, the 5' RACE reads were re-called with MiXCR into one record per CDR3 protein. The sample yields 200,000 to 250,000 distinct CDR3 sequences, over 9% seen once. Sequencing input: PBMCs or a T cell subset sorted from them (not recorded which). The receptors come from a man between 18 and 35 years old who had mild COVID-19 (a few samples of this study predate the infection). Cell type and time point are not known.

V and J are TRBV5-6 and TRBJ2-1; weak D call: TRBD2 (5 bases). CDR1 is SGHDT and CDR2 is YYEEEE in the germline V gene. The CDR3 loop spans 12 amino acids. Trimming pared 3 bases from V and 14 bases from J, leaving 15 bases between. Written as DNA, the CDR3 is TGTGCCAGCAGCTCCGCCGGGGTAGAGGAGTTCTTC. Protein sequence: CASSSAGVEEFF.

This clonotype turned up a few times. The CDR3 sequence is CASGPRGPYEQYV. The CDR3 DNA reads as TGTGCCAGTGGACCGCGGGGTCCTTACGAGCAGTACGTC. The chain has TRBV6-2 or TRBV6-3 and TRBJ2-7; possibly TRBD2 for D (6 bases). Trimming pared 9 bases from V and 4 bases from J, leaving 16 bases between. Looked up from germline, CDR1 is MNHEY and CDR2 is SVGEGT. This CDR3 comprises 13 residues.

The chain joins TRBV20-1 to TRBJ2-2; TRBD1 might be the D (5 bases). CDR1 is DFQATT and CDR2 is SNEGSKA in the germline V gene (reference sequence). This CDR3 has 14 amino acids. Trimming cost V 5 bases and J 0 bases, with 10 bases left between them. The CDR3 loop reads CSAPTGPNTGELFF. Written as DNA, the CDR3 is TGCAGTGCTCCTACAGGTCCGAACACCGGGGAGCTGTTTTTT.

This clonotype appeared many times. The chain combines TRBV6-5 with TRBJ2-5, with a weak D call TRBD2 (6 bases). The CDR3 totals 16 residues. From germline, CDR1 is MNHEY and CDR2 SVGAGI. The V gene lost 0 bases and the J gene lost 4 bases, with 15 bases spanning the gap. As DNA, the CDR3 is TGTGCCAGCAGTTACTCGGGGGGAAGGAGTGCAGAGACCCAGTACTTC. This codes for CASSYSGGRSAETQYF.

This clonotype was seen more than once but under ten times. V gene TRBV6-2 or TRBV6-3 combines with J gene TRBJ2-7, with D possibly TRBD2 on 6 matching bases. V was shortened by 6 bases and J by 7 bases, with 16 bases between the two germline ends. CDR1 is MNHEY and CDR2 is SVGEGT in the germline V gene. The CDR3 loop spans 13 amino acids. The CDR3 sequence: CASSQTRSGEQYV. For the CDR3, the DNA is TGTGCCAGCAGCCAGACTAGGTCGGGTGAGCAGTACGTC.

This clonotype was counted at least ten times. The CDR3 DNA reads as TGTGCCAGCAGCCCCAGACAGCCTACTTCCGGCTACACCTTC. It yields the protein CASSPRQPTSGYTF. This rearrangement joins TRBV7-2 to TRBJ1-2; D is possibly TRBD1 (5 bases). V lost 5 bases to trimming and J lost 8 bases, with 18 bases between them. CDR3 length equals 14 residues. Germline V gene lookup returns CDR1 SGHTA and CDR2 FQGNSA.

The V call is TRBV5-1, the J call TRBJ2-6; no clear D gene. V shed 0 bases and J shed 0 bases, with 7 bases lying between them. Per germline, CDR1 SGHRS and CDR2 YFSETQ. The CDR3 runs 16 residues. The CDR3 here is CASSLGDSSGANVLTF. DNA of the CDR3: TGCGCCAGCAGCTTGGGCGATAGCTCTGGGGCCAACGTCCTGACTTTC.

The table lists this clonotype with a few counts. The CDR3: CASRRQIEETQYF. The CDR3 DNA follows: TGTGCCAGCAGACGGCAGATTGAGGAGACCCAGTACTTC. V usage is TRBV6-5 and J usage is TRBJ2-5; D remains unclear. The germline CDR1 and CDR2 sequences are MNHEY and SVGAGI. Trimming removed 6 bases from V and 5 bases from J, with 13 bases in between. The CDR3 runs to 13 residues.

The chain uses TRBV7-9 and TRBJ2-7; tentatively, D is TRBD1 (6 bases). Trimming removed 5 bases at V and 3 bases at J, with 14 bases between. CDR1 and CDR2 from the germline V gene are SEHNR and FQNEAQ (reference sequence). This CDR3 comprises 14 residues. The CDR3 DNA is TGTGCCAGCAGCGATCTGAAGGACAGCTACGAGCAGTACTTC. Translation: CASSDLKDSYEQYF.

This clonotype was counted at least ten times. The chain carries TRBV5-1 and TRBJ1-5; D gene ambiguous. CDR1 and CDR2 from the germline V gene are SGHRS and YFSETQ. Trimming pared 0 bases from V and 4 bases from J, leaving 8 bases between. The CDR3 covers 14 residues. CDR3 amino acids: CASSLGYGNQPQHF. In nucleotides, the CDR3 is TGCGCCAGCAGCTTGGGGTACGGGAATCAGCCCCAGCATTTT.

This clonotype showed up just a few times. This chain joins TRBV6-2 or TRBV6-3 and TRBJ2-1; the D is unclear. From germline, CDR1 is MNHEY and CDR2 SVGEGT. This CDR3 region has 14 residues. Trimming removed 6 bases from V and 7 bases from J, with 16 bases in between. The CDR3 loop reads CASRIGPERNEQFF. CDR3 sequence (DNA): TGTGCCAGCAGAATCGGGCCAGAAAGGAATGAGCAGTTCTTC.

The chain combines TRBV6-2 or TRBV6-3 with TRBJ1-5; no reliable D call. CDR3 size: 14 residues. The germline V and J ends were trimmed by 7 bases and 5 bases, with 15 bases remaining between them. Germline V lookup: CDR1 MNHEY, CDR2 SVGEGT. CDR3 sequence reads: CASTQSSNYQPQHF. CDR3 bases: TGTGCCAGCACCCAAAGCAGCAACTATCAGCCCCAGCATTTT.

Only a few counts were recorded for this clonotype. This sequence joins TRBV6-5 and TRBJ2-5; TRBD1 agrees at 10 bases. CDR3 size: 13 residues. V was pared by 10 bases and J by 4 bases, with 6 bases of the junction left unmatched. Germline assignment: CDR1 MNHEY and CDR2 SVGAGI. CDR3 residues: CATKTGGLETQYF. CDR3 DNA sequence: TGTGCCACCAAGACAGGGGGCCTAGAGACCCAGTACTTC.

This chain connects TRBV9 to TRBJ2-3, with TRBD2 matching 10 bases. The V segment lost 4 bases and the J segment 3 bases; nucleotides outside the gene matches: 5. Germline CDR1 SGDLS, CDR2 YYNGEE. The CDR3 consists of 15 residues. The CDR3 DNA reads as TGTGCCAGCAGCCCAAGCGGGGGGGCAACAGATACGCAGTATTTT. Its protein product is CASSPSGGATDTQYF.

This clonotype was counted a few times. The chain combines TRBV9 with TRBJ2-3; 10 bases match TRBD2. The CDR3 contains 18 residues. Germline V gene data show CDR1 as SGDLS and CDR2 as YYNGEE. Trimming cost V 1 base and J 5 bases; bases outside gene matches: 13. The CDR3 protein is CASSVPADSGGLGDTQYF. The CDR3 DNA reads TGTGCCAGCAGCGTACCCGCCGATAGCGGGGGGCTTGGAGATACGCAGTATTTT. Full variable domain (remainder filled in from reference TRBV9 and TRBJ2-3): DSGVTQTPKHLITATGQRVTLRCSPRSGDLSVYWYQQSLDQGLQFLIQYYNGEERAKGNILERFSAQQFPDLHSELNLSSLELGDSALYFCASSVPADSGGLGDTQYFGPGTRLTVL.

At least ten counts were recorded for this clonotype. CDR3 in DNA: TGCGCCAGCAGCTTTGGACTCCAAGAGACCCAGTACTTC. Translating gives CASSFGLQETQYF. This chain connects TRBV5-1 to TRBJ2-5; TRBD2 is a possible D gene (5 bases). The CDR3 extends over 13 amino acids. Per the germline V gene, CDR1 is SGHRS and CDR2 is YFSETQ. Trimming cost V 2 bases and J 1 base, with 6 bases left between them.

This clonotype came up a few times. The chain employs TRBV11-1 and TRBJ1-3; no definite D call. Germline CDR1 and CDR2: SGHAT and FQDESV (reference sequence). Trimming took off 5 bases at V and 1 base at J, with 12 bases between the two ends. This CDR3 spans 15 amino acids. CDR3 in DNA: TGTGCCAGCAGCGCCCAGATGGCGTCTGGAAACACCATATATTTT. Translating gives CASSAQMASGNTIYF.

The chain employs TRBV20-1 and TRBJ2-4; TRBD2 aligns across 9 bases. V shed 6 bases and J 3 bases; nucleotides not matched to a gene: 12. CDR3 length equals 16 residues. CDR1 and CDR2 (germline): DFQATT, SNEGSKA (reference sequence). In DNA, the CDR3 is TGCAGTGCAGCGGCGGCGGCTAGCGGGGACAAAAACATTCAGTACTTC. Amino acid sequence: CSAAAAASGDKNIQYF.

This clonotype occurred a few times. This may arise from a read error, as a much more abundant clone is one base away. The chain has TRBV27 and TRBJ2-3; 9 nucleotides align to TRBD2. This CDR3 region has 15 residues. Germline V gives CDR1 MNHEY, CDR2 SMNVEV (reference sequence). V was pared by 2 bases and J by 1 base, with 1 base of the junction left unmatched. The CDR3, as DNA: TGTGCCAGCAGTTTAGTAGCGGGGGGCACAGATACGCAGTATTTT. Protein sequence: CASSLVAGGTDTQYF.

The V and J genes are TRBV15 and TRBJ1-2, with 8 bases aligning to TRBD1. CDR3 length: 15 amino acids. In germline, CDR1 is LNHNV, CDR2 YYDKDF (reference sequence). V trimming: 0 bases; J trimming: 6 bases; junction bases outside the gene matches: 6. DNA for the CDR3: TGTGCCACCAGCAGAGATACAACAGGGGGAAATGGCTACACCTTC. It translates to CATSRDTTGGNGYTF.

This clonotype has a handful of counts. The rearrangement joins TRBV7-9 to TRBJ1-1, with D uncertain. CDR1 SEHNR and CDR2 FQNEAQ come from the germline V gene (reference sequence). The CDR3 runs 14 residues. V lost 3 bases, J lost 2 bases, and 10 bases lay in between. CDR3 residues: CASSFSSGNTEAFF. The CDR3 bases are TGTGCCAGCAGCTTTTCCTCGGGTAACACTGAAGCTTTCTTT.

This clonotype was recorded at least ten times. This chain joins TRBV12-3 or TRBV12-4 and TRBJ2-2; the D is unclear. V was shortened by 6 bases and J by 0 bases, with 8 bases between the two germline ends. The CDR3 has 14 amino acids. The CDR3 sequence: CASSLTPNTGELFF. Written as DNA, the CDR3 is TGTGCCAGCAGCCTTACACCGAACACCGGGGAGCTGTTTTTT.